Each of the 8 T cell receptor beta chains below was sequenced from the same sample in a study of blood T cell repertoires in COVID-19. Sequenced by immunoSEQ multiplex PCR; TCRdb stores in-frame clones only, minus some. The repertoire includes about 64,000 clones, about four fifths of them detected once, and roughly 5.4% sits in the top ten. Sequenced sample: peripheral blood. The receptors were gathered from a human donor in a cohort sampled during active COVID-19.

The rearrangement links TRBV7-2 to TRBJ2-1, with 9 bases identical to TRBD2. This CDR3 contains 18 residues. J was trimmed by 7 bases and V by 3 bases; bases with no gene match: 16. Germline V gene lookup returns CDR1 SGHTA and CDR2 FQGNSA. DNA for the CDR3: TGTGCCAGCAGCTTGCTGCCGTTTAGCGGGGGCTCTAAGAATGAGCAGTTCTTC. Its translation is CASSLLPFSGGSKNEQFF.

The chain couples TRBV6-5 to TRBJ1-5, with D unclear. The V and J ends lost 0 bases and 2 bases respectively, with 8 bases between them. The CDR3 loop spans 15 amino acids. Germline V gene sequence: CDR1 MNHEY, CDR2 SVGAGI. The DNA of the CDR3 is TGTGCCAGCAGTTACTCGAGGTTACGCAATCAGCCCCAGCATTTT. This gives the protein CASSYSRLRNQPQHF.

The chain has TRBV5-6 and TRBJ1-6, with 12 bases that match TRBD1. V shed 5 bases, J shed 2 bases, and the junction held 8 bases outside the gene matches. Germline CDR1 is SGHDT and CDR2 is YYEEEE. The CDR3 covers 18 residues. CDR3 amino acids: CASRRSGTGGAYNSPLHF. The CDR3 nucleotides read TGTGCCAGCAGACGGTCGGGGACAGGGGGCGCCTATAATTCACCCCTCCACTTT.

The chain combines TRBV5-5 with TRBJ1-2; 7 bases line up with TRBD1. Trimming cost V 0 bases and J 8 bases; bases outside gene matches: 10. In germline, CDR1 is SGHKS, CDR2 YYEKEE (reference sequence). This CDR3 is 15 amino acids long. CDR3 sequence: CASSLEGTVSWGYTF. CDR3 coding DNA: TGTGCCAGCAGCTTGGAGGGGACAGTCAGCTGGGGCTACACCTTC.

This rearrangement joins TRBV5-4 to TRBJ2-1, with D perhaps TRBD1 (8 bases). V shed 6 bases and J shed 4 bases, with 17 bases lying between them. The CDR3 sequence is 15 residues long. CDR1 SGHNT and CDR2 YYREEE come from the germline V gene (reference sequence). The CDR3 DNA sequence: TGTGCCAGCAAAAAACAGGGGGGGCTATACAATGAGCAGTTCTTC. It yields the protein CASKKQGGLYNEQFF. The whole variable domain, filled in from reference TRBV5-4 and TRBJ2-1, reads ETGVTQSPTHLIKTRGQQVTLRCSSQSGHNTVSWYQQALGQGPQFIFQYYREEENGRGNFPPRFSGLQFPNYSSELNVNALELDDSALYLCASKKQGGLYNEQFFGPGTRLTVL.

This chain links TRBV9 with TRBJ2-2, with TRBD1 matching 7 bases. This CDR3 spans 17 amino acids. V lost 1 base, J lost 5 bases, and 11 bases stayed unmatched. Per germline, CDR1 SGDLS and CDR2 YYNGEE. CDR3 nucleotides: TGTGCCAGCAGCGTACTCTCATCGGCAGGGGGTACCGGGGAGCTGTTTTTT. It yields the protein CASSVLSSAGGTGELFF. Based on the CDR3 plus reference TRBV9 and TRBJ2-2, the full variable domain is DSGVTQTPKHLITATGQRVTLRCSPRSGDLSVYWYQQSLDQGLQFLIQYYNGEERAKGNILERFSAQQFPDLHSELNLSSLELGDSALYFCASSVLSSAGGTGELFFGEGSRLTVL.

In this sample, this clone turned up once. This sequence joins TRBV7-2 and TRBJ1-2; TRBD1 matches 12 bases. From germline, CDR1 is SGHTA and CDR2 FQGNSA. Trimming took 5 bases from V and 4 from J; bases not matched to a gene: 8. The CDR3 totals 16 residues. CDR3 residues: CASSRGTGGRAYGYTF. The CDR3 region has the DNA TGTGCCAGCAGCCGCGGGACAGGGGGCCGCGCCTATGGCTACACCTTC.

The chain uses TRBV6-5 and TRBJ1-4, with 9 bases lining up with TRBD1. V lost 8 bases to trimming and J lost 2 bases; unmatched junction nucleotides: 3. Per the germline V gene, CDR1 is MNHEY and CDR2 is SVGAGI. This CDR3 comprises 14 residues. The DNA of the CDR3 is TGTGCCAGCCAAACAGGGGGCACTAATGAAAAACTGTTTTTT. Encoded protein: CASQTGGTNEKLFF.